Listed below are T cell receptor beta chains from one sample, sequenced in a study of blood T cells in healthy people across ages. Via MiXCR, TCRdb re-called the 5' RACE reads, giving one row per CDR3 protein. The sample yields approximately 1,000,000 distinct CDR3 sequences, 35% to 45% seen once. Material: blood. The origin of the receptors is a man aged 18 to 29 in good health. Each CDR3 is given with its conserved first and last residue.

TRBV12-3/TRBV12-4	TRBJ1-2	CASSPSGGWDYGYTF
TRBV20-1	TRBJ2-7	CSARRRGVSYEQYF
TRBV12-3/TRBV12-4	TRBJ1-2	CASSPRGGILANYGYTF
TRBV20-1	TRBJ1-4	CSASPPGGTVNEKLFF
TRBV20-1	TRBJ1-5	CSARGGSTFNQPQHF
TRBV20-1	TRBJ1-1	CSARDWDAEAFF
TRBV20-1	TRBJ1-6	CSARAGHHNSPLHF
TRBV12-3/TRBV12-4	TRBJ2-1	CASSFGGAPYNEQFF
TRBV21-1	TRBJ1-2	CASSKGTGAINYGYTF
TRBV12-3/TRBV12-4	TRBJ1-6	CASSTHRDTSSYNSPLHF
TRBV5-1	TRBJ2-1	CASSFAGGPSNEQFF